A single sample is the source of the 18 T cell receptor beta chains below, sequenced in a study of T cells after yellow fever vaccination. TCRdb used MiXCR to reprocess the 5' RACE reads, holding one entry per CDR3 protein. This repertoire shows 110,000 to 150,000 distinct CDR3 sequences, more than 6.5% found once; its top ten account for over 0.55%. This sample comprised CD4+ T cells sorted from PBMCs, obtained 10 days after the yellow fever booster vaccination. These receptors were obtained from a man aged 25-40 years who received the YFV17D yellow fever vaccine.

This clonotype occurred many times. This rearrangement joins TRBV7-8 to TRBJ1-1; D unclear. The V and J ends lost 5 bases and 1 base respectively, with 11 bases between them. Germline CDR1 is SGHVS and CDR2 is FQNEAQ. The CDR3 runs 14 residues. CDR3 bases: TGTGCCAGCAGCGCGCACAGAGAGAACACTGAAGCTTTCTTT. The encoded protein is CASSAHRENTEAFF.

This clonotype was observed many times. The chain has TRBV2 and TRBJ2-5, with 10 bases lining up with TRBD2. The CDR3 is 14 amino acids. Germline V gene sequence: CDR1 SNHLY, CDR2 FYNNEI. With V trimmed by 9 bases and J by 3 bases, 7 bases remained unmatched. The CDR3 spells CARWTSGGEETQYF. The DNA of the CDR3 is TGTGCCAGATGGACTAGCGGAGGGGAAGAGACCCAGTACTTC.

This clonotype has a count of ten or more. The chain links TRBV7-9 to TRBJ2-4; tentative D call: TRBD2 (5 bases). The CDR3 is 11 amino acids. Germline-derived CDR1 and CDR2 are SEHNR and FQNEAQ (reference sequence). With 5 bases removed from V and 8 bases from J, the gap between germline ends came to 7 bases. CDR3 protein: CASSAGDIQYF. The CDR3 DNA reads TGTGCCAGCAGCGCCGGGGACATTCAGTACTTC.

On this clonotype itself: This clone may be a read error of a much larger clone one base away. The chain is built from TRBV6-1 and TRBJ2-5, with TRBD1 matching 9 bases. Germline CDR1 and CDR2: MNHNS and SASEGT. The CDR3 sequence is 14 residues long. The CDR3 DNA is TGTGCCAGCAGTCCCGGGACAGGGAGGGAGACCCAGTGCTTC. Encoded protein: CASSPGTGRETQCF.

Details on this clonotype: This could be a read error, since a much larger clone is one nucleotide away. This likely comes from a read error, as the CDR3 has no conserved phenylalanine or tryptophan at its end. V and J are TRBV6-1 and TRBJ2-7; 16 bases map to TRBD2. CDR1 and CDR2 from the germline V gene are MNHNS and SASEGT. V shed 3 bases, J shed 5 bases, and the junction held 16 bases outside the gene matches. The CDR3 length is 20 residues. CDR3 protein: CASSEDSGTGTSGRANEQYS. CDR3 sequence (DNA): TGTGCCAGCAGTGAGGACTCCGGGACAGGGACTAGCGGGAGGGCGAACGAGCAGTACTCC.

In this sample, this clonotype turned up many times. The chain employs TRBV4-2 and TRBJ2-2, with 8 bases matching TRBD2. From germline, CDR1 is LGHNA and CDR2 YNFKEQ. This CDR3 has 15 amino acids. Trimming cost V 1 base and J 5 bases; bases outside gene matches: 3. The CDR3, as DNA: TGTGCCAGCAGCCAAGCGGGGGGGGCTACCGGGGAGCTGTTTTTT. Protein sequence: CASSQAGGATGELFF.

Concerning this clonotype itself: A much larger clone lies a single base off, so this may be a read error. The V and J genes are TRBV12-3 or TRBV12-4 and TRBJ1-2, with 8 bases aligning to TRBD1. This CDR3 contains 15 residues. The chain's CDR3 is CASSTRRQGAGGYIF. CDR3 nucleotides: TGTGCCAGCAGTACCAGGCGGCAGGGGGCCGGTGGCTACATCTTC.

This clonotype was counted many times. This chain links TRBV6-2 or TRBV6-3 with TRBJ2-1, with 13 bases fitting TRBD2. The CDR3 covers 17 residues. The germline gives CDR1 MNHEY, CDR2 SVGEGT. The J segment lost 3 bases and the V segment lost 0 bases, leaving 2 bases of the junction unmatched. The CDR3: CASSYSRTSGSYNEQFF. CDR3 bases: TGTGCCAGCAGTTACTCGAGGACTAGCGGGAGCTACAATGAGCAGTTCTTC.

This clonotype was seen a few times. The chain carries TRBV7-2 and TRBJ1-5, with D unresolved. CDR1 and CDR2 from the germline V gene are SGHTA and FQGNSA. The V end lost 6 bases, the J end lost 4 bases, and 10 bases lay between the germline ends. The CDR3 covers 13 residues. The DNA of the CDR3 is TGTGCCAGCAGTTCGGGTCTTAATCAGCCCCAGCATTTT. It encodes CASSSGLNQPQHF.

This clonotype came up a few times. This rearrangement joins TRBV20-1 to TRBJ2-7; D is unresolved. CDR1 and CDR2 from the germline V gene are DFQATT and SNEGSKA (reference sequence). V was pared by 2 bases and J by 4 bases, with 12 bases between. The CDR3 spans 13 residues. In DNA, the CDR3 is TGCAGTGCTAGAAGTTTTCCGCGGTACGAGCAGTACTTC. Protein product: CSARSFPRYEQYF.

The sample holds many counts of this clonotype. This chain links TRBV20-1 with TRBJ1-6, with 10 positions matching TRBD1. Unmatched junction bases numbered 5, after V lost 3 bases and J lost 0 bases. The CDR3 is 17 amino acids. Germline CDR1 is DFQATT and CDR2 is SNEGSKA (reference sequence). The CDR3 nucleotides read TGCAGTGCTAGGGGGACAGGGGCCAGCTCCTATAATTCACCCCTCCACTTT. It encodes CSARGTGASSYNSPLHF.

This clonotype was detected once. This may be a read error: a much more frequent sequence differs by one nucleotide. The J gene is TRBJ1-2, the V gene TRBV4-3; D unresolved. Trimming removed 4 bases from V and 6 bases from J, with 15 bases in between. The CDR3 consists of 14 residues. Looked up from germline, CDR1 is LGHNA and CDR2 is YSLEER. DNA of the CDR3: TGCGCCAGCAGCCTCTATACTGACGCCAATGGCTACACCTTC. Encoded protein: CASSLYTDANGYTF.

The V call is TRBV7-9, the J call TRBJ2-7, with 12 bases aligning to TRBD2. The CDR3 runs to 15 residues. Germline V gives CDR1 SEHNR, CDR2 FQNEAQ (reference sequence). V dropped 2 bases and J dropped 4; count of bases not matched to a gene: 3. CDR3 amino acids: CASSLRLAGAYEQYF. CDR3 sequence (DNA): TGTGCCAGCAGCTTAAGACTAGCGGGAGCATACGAGCAGTACTTC.

There are many counts of this clonotype. The chain combines TRBV5-6 with TRBJ2-3; 8 bases map to TRBD1. V lost 0 bases and J lost 3; bases outside the gene matches: 9. The CDR3 has 17 residues. In germline, CDR1 is SGHDT, CDR2 YYEEEE. CDR3 bases: TGTGCCAGCAGCTTGGCCATGACAGGGGTACGGACAGATACGCAGTATTTT. This codes for CASSLAMTGVRTDTQYF.

Many counts were recorded for this clonotype. The rearrangement links TRBV5-1 to TRBJ2-5, with 7 bases fitting TRBD1. The CDR3 runs to 14 residues. Per the germline V gene, CDR1 is SGHRS and CDR2 is YFSETQ. V lost 5 bases, J lost 7 bases, and 11 bases stayed unmatched. CDR3 amino acids: CASSPDRTIGTQYF. CDR3 nucleotide sequence: TGCGCCAGCAGTCCGGACAGGACGATAGGGACCCAGTACTTC.

This clonotype was found a few times. The chain employs TRBV10-3 and TRBJ2-5, with 8 bases matching TRBD1. The V gene's germline CDR1 is ENHRY and CDR2 SYGVKD. The CDR3 is 13 residues long. J gave up 2 bases and V 9 bases, and 5 bases lay outside the gene matches. CDR3 coding DNA: TGTGCCATGAGGACAGGGCATCAAGAGACCCAGTACTTC. This translates into CAMRTGHQETQYF.

Many counts were recorded for this clonotype. The rearrangement joins TRBV20-1 to TRBJ1-5; possibly TRBD1 for D (6 bases). The CDR3 runs to 16 residues. Looked up from germline, CDR1 is DFQATT and CDR2 is SNEGSKA (reference sequence). Trimming left V 3 bases short and J 0 bases short, with 15 bases between. CDR3 in amino acids: CSARFSRGDSNQPQHF. CDR3 nucleotide sequence: TGCAGTGCTAGGTTTAGTAGGGGGGATAGCAATCAGCCCCAGCATTTT.

The table lists this clonotype with many counts. V and J are TRBV12-3 or TRBV12-4 and TRBJ1-1; D remains unclear. V was clipped by 1 base and J by 2 bases, with 8 bases between them. This CDR3 has 14 residues. CDR3 loop: CASSLGKYNTEAFF. CDR3 DNA: TGTGCCAGCAGTTTAGGGAAATACAACACTGAAGCTTTCTTT.